Below are 24 T cell receptor beta chains sequenced from a single sample in a study of PD-L1 blockade in urothelial cancer. Using immunoSEQ multiplex PCR, the repertoire was profiled, and TCRdb retains in-frame clones only, with some absent. The data contain about 40,000 clones, around four fifths of them singletons. The input for sequencing was PBMCs, taken around atezolizumab (anti-PD-L1) treatment. These receptors were taken from a man in his fifties or sixties with urothelial cancer.

CDR3 sequence: CASSSTPGQGSSGNTIYF. CDR3 coding DNA: TGCGCCAGCAGCTCCACCCCGGGACAGGGGAGCTCTGGAAACACCATATATTTT. The chain joins TRBV5-1 to TRBJ1-3, with 10 bases aligning to TRBD1. CDR1 and CDR2 from the germline V gene are SGHRS and YFSETQ. The CDR3 covers 18 residues. V shed 3 bases, J shed 0 bases, and the junction held 9 bases outside the gene matches.

The chain has TRBV19 and TRBJ1-3, with TRBD1 matching 9 bases. Germline V gene sequence: CDR1 LNHDA, CDR2 SQIVND (reference sequence). The CDR3 is 16 amino acids. The V segment lost 3 bases and the J segment 2 bases; nucleotides outside the gene matches: 5. This chain's CDR3 is CASSIPGQGPGNTIYF. The CDR3 DNA sequence: TGTGCCAGTAGTATTCCTGGACAGGGGCCTGGAAACACCATATATTTT.

The chain couples TRBV30 to TRBJ1-1; no definite D call. Germline loops: CDR1 GTSNPN, CDR2 SVGIG (reference sequence). Trimming took off 2 bases at V and 1 base at J, with 8 bases between the two ends. This CDR3 is 13 amino acids long. The CDR3 DNA reads TGTGCCTGGAGTAACGCAGAGAACACTGAAGCTTTCTTT. This translates into CAWSNAENTEAFF.

The V gene is TRBV2, the J gene TRBJ2-3; D not resolved. V gave up 1 base and J gave up 5 bases, with 4 bases separating them. The CDR3 loop spans 12 amino acids. Germline V gene lookup returns CDR1 SNHLY and CDR2 FYNNEI. The CDR3 nucleotides are TGTGCCAGCAGTGAAGGGAGAGATACGCAGTATTTT. Translated: CASSEGRDTQYF.

The chain carries TRBV18 and TRBJ2-1; D may be TRBD1 (5 bases). V was clipped by 1 base and J by 3 bases, with 13 bases between them. The germline CDR1 and CDR2 sequences are KGHSH and LQKENI. The CDR3 runs 16 residues. In nucleotides, the CDR3 is TGTGCCAGCTCACCACTTAAGTTTGACAGCTACAATGAGCAGTTCTTC. Translating it yields CASSPLKFDSYNEQFF.

CDR3 sequence: CASVGGGTDTQYF. The CDR3 bases are TGTGCCAGCGTGGGCGGGGGGACAGATACGCAGTATTTT. The rearrangement joins TRBV7-2 to TRBJ2-3; 8 nucleotides align to TRBD2. The length of the CDR3 is 13 residues. V was clipped by 8 bases and J by 3 bases; unmatched bases: 4. Per the germline V gene, CDR1 is SGHTA and CDR2 is FQGNSA.

V gene TRBV6-1 combines with J gene TRBJ1-1; no reliable D call. In germline, CDR1 is MNHNS, CDR2 SASEGT. This CDR3 spans 14 amino acids. Trimming pared 2 bases from V and 1 base from J, leaving 8 bases between. As DNA, the CDR3 is TGTGCCAGCAGTGAAAGAGGGAAGAACACTGAAGCTTTCTTT. Amino acid sequence: CASSERGKNTEAFF.

The chain recombines TRBV6-1 with TRBJ2-7, with a weak D call TRBD1 (5 bases). Germline lookup yields CDR1 MNHNS and CDR2 SASEGT. The CDR3 length is 10 residues. Trimming left V 8 bases short and J 6 bases short, with 8 bases between. The CDR3 nucleotides are TGTGCCAGCTTGGACACCGAGCAGTACTTC. Protein sequence: CASLDTEQYF.

The chain's CDR3 is CASSLGLIEETQYF. CDR3 nucleotides: TGTGCCAGCAGCTTAGGTCTGATAGAAGAGACCCAGTACTTC. V gene TRBV7-2 combines with J gene TRBJ2-5; D gene ambiguous. V shed 1 base and J shed 3 bases, with 9 bases lying between them. The germline V gene encodes CDR1 SGHTA and CDR2 FQGNSA. The CDR3 contains 14 residues.

The CDR3 spells CASSRTSGGTDTQYF. CDR3 nucleotides: TGTGCCAGTAGTAGGACTAGCGGGGGCACAGATACGCAGTATTTT. The chain joins TRBV19 to TRBJ2-3, with TRBD2 identical over 12 bases. V lost 4 bases, J lost 1 base, and 0 bases stayed unmatched. There are 15 residues in the CDR3. Germline-derived CDR1 and CDR2 are LNHDA and SQIVND (reference sequence).

This chain uses TRBV27 with TRBJ1-2, with TRBD1 identical over 10 bases. Germline assignment: CDR1 MNHEY and CDR2 SMNVEV (reference sequence). The CDR3 is 16 residues long. The J segment lost 8 bases and the V segment lost 7 bases, leaving 16 bases of the junction unmatched. CDR3 amino acids: CASTQILGQGLAGYTF. The CDR3 coding sequence is TGTGCCAGCACTCAGATACTGGGACAGGGGCTTGCAGGCTACACCTTC.

This clone was seen once. V usage is TRBV19 and J usage is TRBJ2-5; a possible D gene is TRBD1 (6 bases). Germline assignment: CDR1 LNHDA and CDR2 SQIVND (reference sequence). V was trimmed by 6 bases and J by 5 bases, leaving 16 bases between them. The CDR3 consists of 14 residues. CDR3 region: CASRTTGRGETQYF. CDR3 bases: TGTGCCAGTAGGACGACAGGCCGGGGTGAGACCCAGTACTTC.

This chain links TRBV5-1 with TRBJ1-2, with a tentative D call TRBD1 (5 bases). This CDR3 region has 14 residues. The ends were cut back, 4 bases at V and 7 bases at J, with 17 bases in the middle. Germline V gene data show CDR1 as SGHRS and CDR2 as YFSETQ. The CDR3 is CASSPDMGEGGYTF. In DNA form, the CDR3 reads TGCGCCAGCAGCCCGGACATGGGGGAGGGTGGCTACACCTTC.

This clone occurred a few times. V gene TRBV27 combines with J gene TRBJ2-1; 11 bases fit TRBD2. Unmatched junction bases numbered 9, after V lost 2 bases and J lost 0 bases. The CDR3 length is 19 residues. CDR1 is MNHEY and CDR2 is SMNVEV in the germline V gene (reference sequence). The CDR3 DNA follows: TGTGCCAGCAGTTTAGGTGGACTAGCGGGTCTTATCTCCTACAATGAGCAGTTCTTC. Translated, it gives CASSLGGLAGLISYNEQFF.

The V and J genes are TRBV19 and TRBJ1-1; D is undetermined. The CDR3 is 11 amino acids. Germline V gene data show CDR1 as LNHDA and CDR2 as SQIVND (reference sequence). Trimming stripped 9 bases from V and 0 bases from J, with 5 bases between. The CDR3 is CARRVNTEAFF. The CDR3 DNA reads TGTGCCAGAAGAGTGAACACTGAAGCTTTCTTT.

The gene calls are TRBV30 and TRBJ1-2, with 10 nucleotides matching TRBD1. Germline V lookup: CDR1 GTSNPN, CDR2 SVGIG (reference sequence). Trimming at V came to 4 bases and at J to 8 bases, leaving 16 bases not matched to a gene. The CDR3 spans 16 residues. The CDR3 protein is CAWKRGTGAIWYGYTF. Here the CDR3 DNA reads TGTGCCTGGAAGAGAGGGACAGGGGCTATTTGGTACGGCTACACCTTC.

This CDR3 is CASSEGVGAFF. For the CDR3, the DNA is TGTGCCAGCTCCGAAGGGGTAGGAGCTTTCTTT. The chain couples TRBV6-1 to TRBJ1-1; D is perhaps TRBD1 (5 bases). The V end lost 8 bases, the J end lost 10 bases, and 14 bases lay between the germline ends. CDR3 length: 11 amino acids. Germline V lookup: CDR1 MNHNS, CDR2 SASEGT.

This chain uses TRBV5-1 with TRBJ2-1, with TRBD1 identical over 8 bases. V trimming: 4 bases; J trimming: 10 bases; junction bases outside the gene matches: 4. The CDR3 sequence is 12 residues long. CDR1 is SGHRS and CDR2 is YFSETQ in the germline V gene. CDR3 in DNA: TGCGCCAGCAGCCCCCAGGGGGCAGAGCAGTTCTTC. Encoded protein: CASSPQGAEQFF.

A few counts support this clone. The chain links TRBV6-5 to TRBJ1-1; TRBD1 matches 7 bases. Looked up from germline, CDR1 is MNHEY and CDR2 is SVGAGI. The CDR3 is made up of 14 amino acids. Germline trimming cut 2 bases from V and 0 bases from J; bases unmatched to any gene: 0. CDR3 nucleotides: TGTGCCAGCAGTTACGGGACAGTGAACACTGAAGCTTTCTTT. Amino acid sequence: CASSYGTVNTEAFF.

There are a few counts of this clone. The rearrangement joins TRBV5-6 to TRBJ1-5, with a weak D call TRBD1 (5 bases). The CDR3 covers 14 residues. The germline gives CDR1 SGHDT, CDR2 YYEEEE. Trimming shortened V by 6 bases and J by 5 bases, and 15 bases separated the two germline ends. The CDR3 loop reads CASTHGQGDQPQHF. In DNA form, the CDR3 reads TGTGCCAGCACCCACGGGCAGGGTGATCAGCCCCAGCATTTT.

The V call is TRBV5-6, the J call TRBJ1-5; D gene uncertain. The germline V and J ends were trimmed by 0 bases and 5 bases, with 18 bases remaining between them. The CDR3 length is 17 residues. Germline lookup yields CDR1 SGHDT and CDR2 YYEEEE. The CDR3 loop is CASSLGREPAVYQPQHF. DNA for the CDR3: TGTGCCAGCAGCTTGGGTCGGGAGCCAGCCGTATATCAGCCCCAGCATTTT.

A remark on this clone: One junction end does not reproduce the germline sequence, and a read error may be involved. The chain combines TRBV11-2 with TRBJ2-7; 8 bases fit TRBD2. The CDR3 is 13 residues long. Germline V gene lookup returns CDR1 SGHAT and CDR2 FQNNGV. The CDR3 sequence: CASSLISGGELYF. CDR3 coding DNA: TGTGCCAGCAGCTTAATCTCGGGGGGGGAGCTGTACTTC.

The rearrangement uses TRBV28 and TRBJ2-7; D may be TRBD1 (6 bases). The V gene lost 7 bases and the J gene lost 4 bases, with 17 bases spanning the gap. Germline CDR1 is MDHEN and CDR2 is SYDVKM. This CDR3 contains 14 residues. The CDR3 sequence is CASTQGRARYEQYF. DNA for the CDR3: TGTGCCAGCACACAGGGCAGGGCACGGTACGAGCAGTACTTC.

The chain links TRBV5-1 to TRBJ1-5, with no clear D. In germline, CDR1 is SGHRS, CDR2 YFSETQ. Trimming shortened V by 0 bases and J by 6 bases, and 10 bases separated the two germline ends. This CDR3 spans 14 amino acids. The CDR3 region has the DNA TGCGCCAGCAGCTTGGCGGGCGGGTCTCAGCCCCAGCATTTT. Translation gives CASSLAGGSQPQHF. Drawing the rest from reference TRBV5-1 and TRBJ1-5, the complete variable domain is KAGVTQTPRYLIKTRGQQVTLSCSPISGHRSVSWYQQTPGQGLQFLFEYFSETQRNKGNFPGRFSGRQFSNSRSEMNVSTLELGDSALYLCASSLAGGSQPQHFGDGTRLSIL.